The 13 T cell receptor beta chains reported below all come from one sample, sequenced in a study of shared clonotypes between healthy human individuals. Clones were read by immunoSEQ multiplex PCR, and TCRdb kept only the in-frame ones, dropping some. The sample shows around 2.5 million clones, 93% of them seen only once. Sequenced input: naive CD4+ T cells from PBMCs. The subset denotes: CD45RA+ positively selected. These TCRs come from a man younger than 30 in good health. Some clones in this sample may be carry-over from other donors' samples.

The chain recombines TRBV9 with TRBJ2-1; 7 positions match TRBD1. Germline CDR1 reads SGDLS; CDR2 reads YYNGEE. The trim removed 4 bases at V and 9 bases at J, leaving 7 bases unmatched. CDR3 length equals 13 residues. The CDR3 sequence: CASSPGQTGEQFF. CDR3 nucleotide sequence: TGTGCCAGCAGCCCGGGACAGACGGGTGAGCAGTTCTTC.

CDR3 amino acids: CASGRQGWNQPQHF. For the CDR3, the DNA is TGTGCCAGCGGAAGACAGGGTTGGAATCAGCCCCAGCATTTT. The rearrangement joins TRBV27 to TRBJ1-5; 7 bases match TRBD1. Germline V gene sequence: CDR1 MNHEY, CDR2 SMNVEV (reference sequence). Unmatched junction bases numbered 8, after V lost 8 bases and J lost 4 bases. The length of the CDR3 is 14 residues.

This rearrangement joins TRBV7-8 to TRBJ1-2; D gene ambiguous. V lost 7 bases and J lost 4, with 16 bases in between. The CDR3 is 14 residues long. Germline V gene lookup returns CDR1 SGHVS and CDR2 FQNEAQ. CDR3 DNA sequence: TGTGCCAGCACCATTGGGGAAGGAAGCTATGGCTACACCTTC. This sequence encodes CASTIGEGSYGYTF.

This sequence joins TRBV7-3 and TRBJ2-1; TRBD1 might be the D (5 bases). Trimming took 6 bases from V and 16 from J, leaving 22 bases between them. CDR1 and CDR2 from the germline V gene are SGHTA and FQGTGA. The CDR3 covers 13 residues. The CDR3 sequence is CASSATGHPFKFF. The CDR3 DNA reads TGTGCCAGCAGTGCCACAGGACACCCTTTCAAATTCTTC.

Only one count was recorded for this clone. The chain couples TRBV6-1 to TRBJ1-6; perhaps TRBD1 as D (5 bases). Germline-derived CDR1 and CDR2 are MNHNS and SASEGT. Trimming pared 5 bases from V and 5 bases from J, leaving 10 bases between. CDR3 length equals 14 residues. The chain's CDR3 is CASSRDVNNSPLHF. In DNA form, the CDR3 reads TGTGCCAGCAGTCGGGACGTTAATAATTCACCCCTCCACTTT.

This chain joins TRBV15 and TRBJ1-5, with 7 bases lining up with TRBD1. Trimming took 8 bases from V and 4 from J; bases not matched to a gene: 11. Germline-derived CDR1 and CDR2 are LNHNV and YYDKDF (reference sequence). The CDR3 has 15 amino acids. Here the CDR3 reads CATSREGARNQPQHF. The CDR3 bases are TGTGCCACCTCGAGGGAGGGGGCGCGGAATCAGCCCCAGCATTTT.

The genes are TRBV19 and TRBJ2-1, with TRBD2 identical over 11 bases. V was pared by 4 bases and J by 4 bases, with 6 bases of the junction left unmatched. Germline values: CDR1 LNHDA, CDR2 SQIVND (reference sequence). This CDR3 comprises 16 residues. CDR3 DNA sequence: TGTGCCAGTAGTACGCCCGGGACTAGCGGTTACAATGAGCAGTTCTTC. It codes for CASSTPGTSGYNEQFF.

The chain employs TRBV10-3 and TRBJ2-2; 9 positions agree with TRBD1. The CDR3 is 14 residues long. Germline-derived CDR1 and CDR2 are ENHRY and SYGVKD. V lost 9 bases, J lost 5 bases, and 7 bases stayed unmatched. CDR3 DNA sequence: TGTGCCATTTCGACAGGGGGTAGGACCGGGGAGCTGTTTTTT. Amino acid sequence: CAISTGGRTGELFF.

CDR3 nucleotide sequence: TGTGCCAGCAGTTCCCAAGTGGGGCCCCTCCACTTT. As protein: CASSSQVGPLHF. This chain links TRBV6-5 with TRBJ1-6, with no clear D. Per germline, CDR1 MNHEY and CDR2 SVGAGI. The V gene lost 4 bases and the J gene lost 13 bases, with 11 bases spanning the gap. The CDR3 totals 12 residues.

This chain links TRBV30 with TRBJ2-5; D gene unclear. Trimming pared 0 bases from V and 0 bases from J, leaving 5 bases between. CDR1 is GTSNPN and CDR2 is SVGIG in the germline V gene (reference sequence). This CDR3 region has 13 residues. The CDR3 sequence is CAWSVLYQETQYF. CDR3 DNA: TGTGCCTGGAGTGTACTTTACCAAGAGACCCAGTACTTC.

CDR3 sequence (DNA): TGTGCCAGTAGGCGACTGACAGGTTGGGTGGCTTTCTTT. Amino acid sequence: CASRRLTGWVAFF. V usage is TRBV19 and J usage is TRBJ1-1, with D perhaps TRBD1 (6 bases). The CDR3 consists of 13 residues. V lost 6 bases and J lost 11, with 19 bases in between. Germline V gives CDR1 LNHDA, CDR2 SQIVND (reference sequence).

This clone was counted a few times. The rearrangement joins TRBV6-1 to TRBJ1-2; D remains ambiguous. Trimming took 3 bases from V and 14 from J, leaving 25 bases between them. Germline-derived CDR1 and CDR2 are MNHNS and SASEGT. This CDR3 has 15 amino acids. The chain's CDR3 is CASSEGRLGERSCTF. CDR3 nucleotide sequence: TGTGCCAGCAGTGAGGGAAGACTGGGAGAGCGGTCCTGTACCTTC.

The rearrangement links TRBV19 to TRBJ2-3, with D possibly being TRBD2 (8 bases). The CDR3 contains 18 residues. In germline, CDR1 is LNHDA, CDR2 SQIVND (reference sequence). Trimming took 6 bases from V and 11 from J, leaving 33 bases between them. The CDR3 here is CASSRGSGGRILAPMQYF. In DNA, the CDR3 is TGTGCCAGTAGCAGGGGGAGTGGCGGGAGGATCCTCGCCCCCATGCAGTATTTT.